The 20 T cell receptor beta chains given below trace back to one sample, sequenced in a study of blood T cell repertoires in COVID-19. TCRdb keeps only in-frame clones here, not all; method: immunoSEQ multiplex PCR. The sample gives 35,000 to 50,000 clones, about 77% of which show up once; about 27% is in the top ten. The sample was peripheral blood. Every receptor here comes from an elderly man with acute or convalescent COVID-19.

The chain couples TRBV30 to TRBJ2-2; the D gene is possibly TRBD2 (6 bases). CDR3 length: 14 amino acids. The germline gives CDR1 GTSNPN, CDR2 SVGIG (reference sequence). V was pared by 0 bases and J by 5 bases, with 10 bases between. The CDR3 spells CAWSVVGGTGELFF. As DNA, the CDR3 is TGTGCCTGGAGTGTAGTGGGGGGAACCGGGGAGCTGTTTTTT.

The chain carries TRBV10-2 and TRBJ2-7; the match to TRBD1 covers 9 bases. Germline CDR1 WSHSY, CDR2 SAAADI. The trim removed 2 bases at V and 3 bases at J, leaving 2 bases unmatched. The CDR3 spans 14 residues. The CDR3 sequence is CASSEGQGIYEQYF. In nucleotides, the CDR3 is TGCGCCAGCAGTGAGGGACAGGGGATCTACGAGCAGTACTTC.

The rearrangement uses TRBV5-1 and TRBJ1-5, with a weak D call TRBD1 (6 bases). Trimming stripped 4 bases from V and 2 bases from J, with 13 bases between. Germline CDR1 is SGHRS and CDR2 is YFSETQ. CDR3 size: 15 residues. Here the CDR3 DNA reads TGCGCCAGCAGCCGGGGGGACACGGGCAATCAGCCCCAGCATTTT. Amino acid sequence: CASSRGDTGNQPQHF.

The chain couples TRBV5-5 to TRBJ2-2; TRBD1 matches at 7 bases. Germline V lookup: CDR1 SGHKS, CDR2 YYEKEE (reference sequence). V lost 0 bases to trimming and J lost 6 bases; unmatched junction nucleotides: 2. This CDR3 has 14 amino acids. The CDR3 here is CASSLVTGSGELFF. The CDR3 region has the DNA TGTGCCAGCAGCTTGGTGACAGGGTCCGGGGAGCTGTTTTTT.

This clone occurred a few times. V and J are TRBV7-8 and TRBJ1-1; 7 bases fit TRBD1. Looked up from germline, CDR1 is SGHVS and CDR2 is FQNEAQ. The CDR3 has 14 amino acids. Trimming cost V 1 base and J 4 bases; bases outside gene matches: 3. CDR3 DNA: TGTGCCAGCAGCTTAGAGGCAGGGGGCACTGAAGCTTTCTTT. Translation: CASSLEAGGTEAFF. The full variable domain, rest sourced from reference TRBV7-8 and TRBJ1-1, is GAGVSQSPRYKVAKRGQDVALRCDPISGHVSLFWYQQALGQGPEFLTYFQNEAQLDKSGLPSDRFFAERPEGSVSTLKIQRTQQEDSAVYLCASSLEAGGTEAFFGQGTRLTVV.

This clone was observed once. The CDR3 DNA reads TGTGCCAGCAGTTTCAGGGGGCAGCCCCAGCATTTT. Translated, it gives CASSFRGQPQHF. The chain combines TRBV27 with TRBJ1-5, with 7 bases matching TRBD1. CDR1 and CDR2 (germline): MNHEY, SMNVEV (reference sequence). This CDR3 is built from 12 residues. V dropped 3 bases and J dropped 7; count of bases not matched to a gene: 0.

The chain joins TRBV7-9 to TRBJ2-1, with TRBD2 matching over 14 bases. Germline CDR1 is SEHNR and CDR2 is FQNEAQ (reference sequence). The CDR3 has 18 residues. V shed 2 bases and J 8 bases; nucleotides not matched to a gene: 11. The CDR3 spells CASSLTTSGRARRDEQFF. CDR3 DNA: TGTGCCAGCAGCTTAACGACTAGCGGGAGGGCCAGACGCGATGAGCAGTTCTTC.

CDR3 residues: CASSGQGSNQPQHF. CDR3 nucleotides: TGTGCCAGCTCAGGACAGGGGAGCAATCAGCCCCAGCATTTT. The chain links TRBV18 to TRBJ1-5; 9 nucleotides align to TRBD1. The CDR3 contains 14 residues. From germline, CDR1 is KGHSH and CDR2 LQKENI. Unmatched junction bases numbered 0, after V lost 5 bases and J lost 1 base. The full variable domain, completed using reference TRBV18 and TRBJ1-5, is NAGVMQNPRHLVRRRGQEARLRCSPMKGHSHVYWYRQLPEEGLKFMVYLQKENIIDESGMPKERFSAEFPKEGPSILRIQQVVRGDSAAYFCASSGQGSNQPQHFGDGTRLSIL.

The V gene is TRBV10-3, the J gene TRBJ1-6; maybe TRBD1 (5 bases). The CDR3 is 13 residues long. Looked up from germline, CDR1 is ENHRY and CDR2 is SYGVKD. CDR3 protein: CGVGQGRNSPLHF. DNA of the CDR3: TGTGGGGTCGGGCAGGGTCGTAATTCACCCCTCCACTTT.

The rearrangement uses TRBV27 and TRBJ2-5; TRBD2 matches 8 bases. Germline trimming cut 0 bases from V and 0 bases from J; bases unmatched to any gene: 3. The CDR3 extends over 16 amino acids. Per the germline V gene, CDR1 is MNHEY and CDR2 is SMNVEV (reference sequence). This CDR3 is CASSLSPGLDQETQYF. The CDR3 nucleotides read TGTGCCAGCAGTTTATCGCCGGGACTAGACCAAGAGACCCAGTACTTC.

This chain links TRBV5-6 with TRBJ1-4; no reliable D call. The length of the CDR3 is 16 residues. Germline CDR1 is SGHDT and CDR2 is YYEEEE. V lost 0 bases to trimming and J lost 7 bases, with 16 bases between them. The DNA of the CDR3 is TGTGCCAGCAGCTTGGGTTGGGCAGACGAAGTTGAAAAACTGTTTTTT. This translates into CASSLGWADEVEKLFF.

This chain joins TRBV5-4 and TRBJ2-5; D call uncertain. From germline, CDR1 is SGHNT and CDR2 YYREEE (reference sequence). This CDR3 is built from 13 residues. V gave up 2 bases and J gave up 5 bases, with 10 bases separating them. The CDR3 region has the DNA TGTGCCAGCAGCTTTCCAGAAAAGGAGACCCAGTACTTC. Translating it yields CASSFPEKETQYF. Full variable domain (remainder filled in from reference TRBV5-4 and TRBJ2-5): ETGVTQSPTHLIKTRGQQVTLRCSSQSGHNTVSWYQQALGQGPQFIFQYYREEENGRGNFPPRFSGLQFPNYSSELNVNALELDDSALYLCASSFPEKETQYFGPGTRLLVL.

This clone came up a few times. The chain carries TRBV11-2 and TRBJ2-1, with TRBD1 matching 10 bases. Per germline, CDR1 SGHAT and CDR2 FQNNGV. J lost 6 bases, V lost 2 bases, and 1 base had no gene match. This CDR3 comprises 14 residues. The CDR3 protein is CASSLRTGGNEQFF. CDR3 DNA: TGTGCCAGCAGCTTAAGGACAGGGGGCAATGAGCAGTTCTTC.

The gene calls are TRBV7-9 and TRBJ1-2; D is undetermined. V gave up 7 bases and J gave up 3 bases, with 15 bases separating them. The germline gives CDR1 SEHNR, CDR2 FQNEAQ (reference sequence). This CDR3 spans 14 amino acids. The DNA for the CDR3 is TGTGCCAGCACCGCCTTGTACGGGGACTATGGCTACACCTTC. This sequence encodes CASTALYGDYGYTF.

The CDR3 sequence: CASSIEGTGGIDNEQFF. The CDR3 DNA follows: TGTGCCAGTAGTATAGAAGGGACAGGGGGGATAGACAATGAGCAGTTCTTC. V usage is TRBV19 and J usage is TRBJ2-1, with 11 bases identical to TRBD1. Germline CDR1 and CDR2: LNHDA and SQIVND (reference sequence). This CDR3 is 17 amino acids long. The V segment lost 0 bases and the J segment 5 bases; nucleotides outside the gene matches: 6.

The rearrangement uses TRBV30 and TRBJ1-2; TRBD1 aligns across 8 bases. The CDR3 sequence is 13 residues long. Germline V lookup: CDR1 GTSNPN, CDR2 SVGIG (reference sequence). V shed 7 bases, J shed 4 bases, and the junction held 8 bases outside the gene matches. CDR3 sequence: CALGQGGGYGYTF. The CDR3 DNA follows: TGTGCCTTAGGACAGGGTGGTGGCTATGGCTACACCTTC.

The rearrangement uses TRBV7-2 and TRBJ1-1; the D is unclear. Germline-derived CDR1 and CDR2 are SGHTA and FQGNSA. V was trimmed by 5 bases and J by 3 bases, leaving 13 bases between them. The CDR3 has 14 amino acids. CDR3 amino acids: CASSLRTRDTEAFF. CDR3 bases: TGTGCCAGCAGCCTACGTACTCGGGACACTGAAGCTTTCTTT. The complete variable domain, with remaining parts taken from reference TRBV7-2 and TRBJ1-1, reads GAGVSQSPSNKVTEKGKDVELRCDPISGHTALYWYRQSLGQGLEFLIYFQGNSAPDKSGLPSDRFSAERTGGSVSTLTIQRTQQEDSAVYLCASSLRTRDTEAFFGQGTRLTVV.

The rearrangement links TRBV19 to TRBJ1-6; the D gene is possibly TRBD1 (5 bases). The CDR3 runs to 13 residues. Germline V gene lookup returns CDR1 LNHDA and CDR2 SQIVND (reference sequence). Between the trimmed V and J ends, which lost 4 bases and 7 bases, there was a span of 8 bases. CDR3 sequence: CASSKNRNSPLHF. The CDR3 bases are TGTGCCAGTAGTAAAAACAGGAATTCACCCCTCCACTTT.

The V call is TRBV29-1, the J call TRBJ1-1; D remains ambiguous. Germline CDR1 reads SQVTM; CDR2 reads ANQGSEA. Deletions cut 2 bases from V and 4 bases from J, with 11 bases between. The CDR3 is 13 residues long. The DNA of the CDR3 is TGCAGCGTTGAATTAACGCGGGGCACTGAAGCTTTCTTT. The encoded protein is CSVELTRGTEAFF.

The V gene is TRBV7-8, the J gene TRBJ1-1; unclear D gene. Trimming pared 2 bases from V and 0 bases from J, leaving 7 bases between. This CDR3 is 14 amino acids long. Germline V gene lookup returns CDR1 SGHVS and CDR2 FQNEAQ. CDR3 in DNA: TGTGCCAGCAGCTTAAATCCTTTGAACACTGAAGCTTTCTTT. Protein: CASSLNPLNTEAFF.